This T cell receptor beta chain appears in the sequencing data of a study of cytomegalovirus exposure and HLA in healthy donors. Whole-study findings and limits: Generally TCR sequences proved uncommon, though certain public TCRs appeared in numerous donors. Association of a missense DCLRE1C variant with TCR beta V- and J-gene trimming was reported in a later analysis. Most CMV-associated TCR beta chains appeared HLA-restricted in a later analysis.

This clone was detected a few times. Its antigen is as yet unknown. The PCR used 60 Vbeta and 13 Jbeta primers. Sequencing was performed with immunoSEQ multiplex PCR; in TCRdb, only in-frame clones are kept and a portion is missing. The table lists around 120,000 clones, approximately 15% of them singletons, with under 2.5% in the top ten. Germline lookup yields CDR1 LNHDA and CDR2 SQIVND (reference sequence). Trimming removed 4 bases from V and 0 bases from J; junction bases left unmatched: 16. This CDR3 spans 20 amino acids. This receptor was identified in a young woman in good health and CMV-seronegative. Material for sequencing was PBMCs. The chain is built from TRBV19 and TRBJ2-4, with 9 bases aligning to TRBD2. CDR3 DNA: TGTGCCAGTAGTAGAATTCCGGGACTAGCTACATCCCTAGCCAAAAACATTCAGTACTTC. Amino acids: CASSRIPGLATSLAKNIQYF.